This T cell receptor (beta chain) was recovered during a study of shared clonotypes between healthy human individuals. Regarding the study as a whole: Researchers sampled blood only, noting tissue repertoires likely differ. Clonotype sharing among donors likely depends on sequencing depth. Relative to memory subsets, naive subsets generally showed larger estimated richness.

A note on this clone: Its target is unknown.

V was clipped by 0 bases and J by 3 bases, with 9 bases between them. CDR1 and CDR2 from the germline V gene are LNHNV and YYDKDF (reference sequence). The CDR3 runs to 15 residues. Assay used: immunoSEQ multiplex PCR; TCRdb lists only in-frame clones, some missing. The repertoire includes just over 2,000,000 clones, roughly 94% of them detected once, and more than 0.1% sits in the top ten. This rearrangement joins TRBV15 to TRBJ2-1; weak D call: TRBD2 (6 bases). Sequencing was performed on naive CD4+ T cells sorted from blood. The sample's subset: CD45RA+ positively selected. The TCR sequence derives from a man younger than 35 in good health. The CDR3 region has the DNA TGTGCCACCAGCAGAGATGACGGGAGCTACAATGAGCAGTTCTTC. It specifies CATSRDDGSYNEQFF. Based on the CDR3 plus reference TRBV15 and TRBJ2-1, the full variable domain is DAMVIQNPRYQVTQFGKPVTLSCSQTLNHNVMYWYQQKSSQAPKLLFHYYDKDFNNEADTPDNFQSRRPNTSFCFLDIRSPGLGDTAMYLCATSRDDGSYNEQFFGPGTRLTVL.